This paragraph covers one T cell receptor beta chain sequence. This CDR3 is missing its conserved last phenylalanine or tryptophan, likely due to a read error. The entry originates in a study of cytomegalovirus exposure and HLA in healthy donors. This cohort consisted of healthy bone marrow donors. There are 14 residues in the CDR3. Germline V CDR1 and CDR2: MGHDK, SYGVNS. It was with 60 Vbeta and 13 Jbeta primers that the PCR ran. Clones were sequenced by immunoSEQ multiplex PCR, and TCRdb holds only the in-frame ones, with some missing. Among 220,000 or so clones listed, more than 60% were seen once.

The rearrangement links TRBV25-1 to TRBJ1-1, with 9 bases that match TRBD1. Sequencing used PBMCs. The receptor was isolated from a woman in her twenties or thirties in good health and CMV-seronegative. The CDR3 DNA reads TGTGACAGCAGTGAAACAGGGGGCTGGACTGAAGCTTTCTTG. This sequence encodes CDSSETGGWTEAFL.